The 4 T cell receptor beta chains given below trace back to one sample, sequenced in a study of blood T cell repertoires in COVID-19. Measured with immunoSEQ multiplex PCR; TCRdb has only the in-frame clones, and not every one. The top ten hold 5.5% to 8% of the sample, which has 150,000 to 200,000 clones, approximately 85% seen once. The sample taken for sequencing was peripheral blood. The receptors originated from a man older than 75 with COVID-19, enrolled during active disease.

The J gene is TRBJ1-3, the V gene TRBV10-2; D call uncertain. This CDR3 comprises 15 residues. Trimming cost V 2 bases and J 2 bases, with 10 bases left between them. Per the germline V gene, CDR1 is WSHSY and CDR2 is SAAADI. CDR3 in amino acids: CASSENPRAGNTIYF. As DNA, the CDR3 is TGCGCCAGCAGTGAGAATCCTCGAGCTGGAAACACCATATATTTT.

This clone was found once. Other DNA sequences in this sample translate to the same CDR3. The chain recombines TRBV27 with TRBJ1-5; 7 bases fit TRBD1. The CDR3 is 14 residues long. With 3 bases clipped from V and 4 bases from J, the junction kept 3 bases outside the gene matches. Germline assignment: CDR1 MNHEY and CDR2 SMNVEV (reference sequence). CDR3 in amino acids: CASSFSGGNQPQHF. In nucleotides, the CDR3 is TGTGCCAGCAGTTTTTCAGGGGGAAATCAGCCCCAGCATTTT.

This clone showed up just a few times. The chain has TRBV5-1 and TRBJ2-5, with D maybe TRBD1 (6 bases). The CDR3 contains 13 residues. Germline CDR1 is SGHRS and CDR2 is YFSETQ. Trimming cost V 1 base and J 7 bases, with 11 bases left between them. The CDR3 region is CASSLSRGRTQYF. CDR3 DNA sequence: TGCGCCAGCAGCTTGAGCAGGGGACGGACCCAGTACTTC.

This chain connects TRBV5-5 to TRBJ1-1, with 7 bases lining up with TRBD1. In germline, CDR1 is SGHKS, CDR2 YYEKEE (reference sequence). This CDR3 spans 12 amino acids. The V segment lost 3 bases and the J segment 5 bases; nucleotides outside the gene matches: 1. This chain's CDR3 is CASSSTGTEAFF. The CDR3 nucleotides read TGTGCCAGCAGCTCGACAGGGACTGAAGCTTTCTTT.